The clone carrying this TCR beta chain was recorded at least ten times. No antigen is known for it. This sample was included in a study of T-cell memory formation after mild COVID-19. Study-level information: The TCR clusters were mostly specific to one donor. Overall study findings and caveats: The study found contracting CD4+ clones mainly in CM and EM and contracting CD8+ clones in EMRA. Specificity for SARS-CoV-2 was not confirmed among the second-wave clones peaking on day 37.

The CDR3 is 18 residues long. The V gene's germline CDR1 is SGHNT and CDR2 YENEEA. V gave up 4 bases and J gave up 2 bases; unmatched junction bases: 14. TCRdb re-derived calls from the 5' RACE reads in MiXCR, one entry per CDR3 protein. In the table there are about half a million distinct CDR3 sequences, about 20% of which are singletons. This TCR was sampled from an adult woman who had mild COVID-19 (a few samples of this study predate the infection). Cell type and time point are not known. V and J are TRBV11-3 and TRBJ2-5; 9 nucleotides match TRBD2. The sequencing input was PBMCs or a T cell subset sorted from them (not recorded which). The CDR3 here is CASSYDHRLADTQETQYF. The CDR3 DNA reads TGTGCCAGCAGCTACGACCATCGACTAGCGGATACTCAAGAGACCCAGTACTTC. Combining the CDR3 with reference TRBV11-3 and TRBJ2-5 gives the whole variable domain EAGVVQSPRYKIIEKKQPVAFWCNPISGHNTLYWYLQNLGQGPELLIRYENEEAVDDSQLPKDRFSAERLKGVDSTLKIQPAELGDSAVYLCASSYDHRLADTQETQYFGPGTRLLVL.